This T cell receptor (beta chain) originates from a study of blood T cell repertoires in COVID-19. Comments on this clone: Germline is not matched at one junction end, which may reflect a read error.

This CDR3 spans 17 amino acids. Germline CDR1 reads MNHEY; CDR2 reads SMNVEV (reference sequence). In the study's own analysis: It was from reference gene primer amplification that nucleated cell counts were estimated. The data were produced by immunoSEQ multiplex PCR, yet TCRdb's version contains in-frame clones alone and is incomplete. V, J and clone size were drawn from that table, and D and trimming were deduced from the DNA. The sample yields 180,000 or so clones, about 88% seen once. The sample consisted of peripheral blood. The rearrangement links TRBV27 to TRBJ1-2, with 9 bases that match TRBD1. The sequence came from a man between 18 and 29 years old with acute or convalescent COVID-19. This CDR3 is CASSISRDRARGYGYTF. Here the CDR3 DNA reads TGTGCCAGCAGTATATCCCGGGACAGGGCACGCGGCTATGGCTACACCTTC.